The 9 T cell receptor beta chains below come from one sample, sequenced in a study of T cell responses to AZD1222 COVID-19 vaccine. The repertoire was sequenced with immunoSEQ multiplex PCR; TCRdb's copy has only in-frame clones and lacks some. Among about 150,000 clones listed, about 90% were seen once. The sample here was peripheral blood, taken 28 days after the second AZD1222 dose. All receptors come from an adult who received the AZD1222 COVID-19 vaccine.

This chain connects TRBV28 to TRBJ1-6, with TRBD1 as a possible D gene (5 bases). The CDR3 spans 18 residues. CDR1 and CDR2 (germline): MDHEN, SYDVKM. V was clipped by 1 base and J by 0 bases, with 13 bases between them. DNA for the CDR3: TGTGCCAGCAGTTTATTGAGGACATCGAGCTCCTATAATTCACCCCTCCACTTT. Translation gives CASSLLRTSSSYNSPLHF.

The rearrangement uses TRBV24-1 and TRBJ2-1; 11 bases are shared with TRBD2. With V trimmed by 1 base and J by 5 bases, 3 bases remained unmatched. Germline CDR1 KGHDR, CDR2 SFDVKD. The CDR3 runs 16 residues. The CDR3 region has the DNA TGTGCCACCAGTGATTTACAGACTAGCGGGAACAATGAGCAGTTCTTC. Translated: CATSDLQTSGNNEQFF.

The J gene is TRBJ2-7, the V gene TRBV7-9; D might be TRBD1 (5 bases). From germline, CDR1 is SEHNR and CDR2 FQNEAQ (reference sequence). The CDR3 has 13 residues. Trimming pared 1 base from V and 5 bases from J, leaving 9 bases between. The CDR3: CASSLDRFDEQYF. CDR3 in DNA: TGTGCCAGCAGCTTAGACAGGTTTGACGAGCAGTACTTC.

The gene calls are TRBV6-1 and TRBJ2-7; possible D gene TRBD1, 5 bases. V lost 1 base to trimming and J lost 4 bases, with 11 bases between them. This CDR3 comprises 14 residues. CDR1 MNHNS and CDR2 SASEGT come from the germline V gene. CDR3 sequence (DNA): TGTGCCAGCAGTGAAGGGGGCGGCAATTACGAGCAGTACTTC. Its translation: CASSEGGGNYEQYF.

This sequence joins TRBV2 and TRBJ2-1; 11 bases are shared with TRBD2. Germline CDR1 is SNHLY and CDR2 is FYNNEI. The CDR3 covers 15 residues. Trimming at V came to 3 bases and at J to 8 bases, leaving 6 bases not matched to a gene. Here the CDR3 reads CASSDILAGAHEQFF. The CDR3 DNA follows: TGTGCCAGCAGTGATATACTAGCGGGGGCTCATGAGCAGTTCTTC.

The rearrangement links TRBV6-5 to TRBJ2-3, with 7 positions matching TRBD1. V dropped 6 bases and J dropped 5; count of bases not matched to a gene: 8. There are 14 residues in the CDR3. Germline V gene sequence: CDR1 MNHEY, CDR2 SVGAGI. The CDR3 nucleotides read TGTGCCAGCAGCCTAGGGGGCCCGGGAGATACGCAGTATTTT. Its translation: CASSLGGPGDTQYF.

This clone was picked up one time. The chain recombines TRBV30 with TRBJ2-7; 9 positions match TRBD1. CDR1 is GTSNPN, CDR2 SVGIG, per germline (reference sequence). The CDR3 has 14 residues. V was pared by 4 bases and J by 3 bases, with 7 bases of the junction left unmatched. CDR3 nucleotides: TGTGCCTGGACAACCGGGACAGGGTTCTACGAGCAGTACTTC. This encodes CAWTTGTGFYEQYF.

The rearrangement links TRBV30 to TRBJ1-1, with D possibly being TRBD1 (6 bases). The germline CDR1 and CDR2 sequences are GTSNPN and SVGIG (reference sequence). The length of the CDR3 is 15 residues. V lost 0 bases and J 5 bases, leaving 16 bases between the germline ends. The CDR3 DNA reads as TGTGCCTGGAGTGTACAGCACGGGGGGCGGACTGAAGCTTTCTTT. Protein product: CAWSVQHGGRTEAFF.

This clone was counted a few times. The V and J genes are TRBV7-9 and TRBJ2-7; TRBD1 might be the D (5 bases). The CDR3 runs 15 residues. V was shortened by 4 bases and J by 3 bases, with 16 bases between the two germline ends. Germline CDR1 SEHNR, CDR2 FQNEAQ (reference sequence). The CDR3 here is CASSSWTPERYEQYF. The CDR3 nucleotides read TGTGCCAGCAGCTCCTGGACACCTGAACGCTACGAGCAGTACTTC.